This TCR beta chain appears in the sequencing data of a study of blood T cell repertoires in COVID-19. Study background: COVID-19 samples, acute and convalescent, were from the United States, Italy and Spain.

Losses at the gene ends were 3 bases for V and 6 bases for J; bases not matched to a gene: 2. The CDR3 length is 13 residues. Germline V gives CDR1 MRHNA, CDR2 SNTAGT. The method was immunoSEQ multiplex PCR; TCRdb's version includes in-frame clones alone and lacks a portion of them. The sample lists more than 200,000 clones, roughly 84% seen once, with under 5.5% in the top ten. Sequenced material: peripheral blood. The TCR was taken from a man in his 60s with acute or convalescent COVID-19. The V and J genes are TRBV6-4 and TRBJ2-3; 8 bases map to TRBD2. The DNA for the CDR3 is TGTGCCAGCAGTGAGGCTAGCGGGGATACGCAGTATTTT. Its translation: CASSEASGDTQYF.